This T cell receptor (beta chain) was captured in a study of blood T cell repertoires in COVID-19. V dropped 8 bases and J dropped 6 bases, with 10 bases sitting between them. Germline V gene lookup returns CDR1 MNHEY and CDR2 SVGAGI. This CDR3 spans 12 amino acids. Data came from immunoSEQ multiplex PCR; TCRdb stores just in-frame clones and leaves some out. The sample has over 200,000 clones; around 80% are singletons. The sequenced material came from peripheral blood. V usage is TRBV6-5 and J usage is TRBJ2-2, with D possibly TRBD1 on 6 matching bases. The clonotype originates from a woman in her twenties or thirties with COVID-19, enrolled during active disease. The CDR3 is CASVTGPGELFF. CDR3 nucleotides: TGTGCCAGCGTAACAGGGCCCGGGGAGCTGTTTTTT.